This T cell receptor (beta chain) was documented in a study of regulatory T cells in long-lasting Graves disease. Study summary: Positivity for TSH receptor antibodies plus over 5 years of antithyroid drugs meant persistent Graves' disease. Study-wide points: Between persistent patients, 2,500 to 3,500 public clonotypes were shared, exceeding the 950 to 1,000 shared between new patients.

The authors built TCR beta libraries using iRepertoire HTBI primers and Arm-PCR of CDR3 regions. One entry per CDR3 protein results from TCRdb running MiXCR on the multiplex PCR reads. The sample lists about half a million distinct CDR3 sequences, 20% to 25% occurring once. About this clonotype itself: Its antigen remains unknown.

Time point denoted: persistent/refractory GD, antithyroid drugs over 5 years with positive TRAb. The TCR library used RNA extracted from PBMCs. Diagnosing Graves' disease relied on the American Thyroid Association guidelines. J lost 7 bases, V lost 3 bases, and 10 bases had no gene match. Germline V gene sequence: CDR1 SGHRS, CDR2 YFSETQ. The CDR3 runs 16 residues. Source: peripheral blood mononuclear cells (PBMCs), taken when the disease was refractory, from a patient treated with antithyroid drugs. The chain employs TRBV5-1 and TRBJ1-6; the match to TRBD1 covers 7 bases. The sequence was collected from a female donor with Graves disease. The CDR3 DNA reads TGCGCCAGCAGCTGGGAAGGGGGCAGGGACAATTCACCCCTCCACTTT. Its protein is CASSWEGGRDNSPLHF.